This T cell receptor beta chain comes out of a study of blood T cells in healthy people across ages. Study-level points and caveats: Any changes in expanded clonotypes were possibly confounded, as donor CMV status remained unknown. Estimates of total diversity, which came from one million sequenced T cells, were considered to be underestimates. TCR beta diversity per million T cells fell roughly linearly with age.

Germline-derived CDR1 and CDR2 are MNHEY and SMNVEV (reference sequence). CDR3 length equals 15 residues. V gave up 5 bases and J gave up 6 bases, with 19 bases separating them. Aged roughly 6 to 100, donors were systemically healthy Caucasians from Russia. Combining a sample-barcoded 5' primer with a J-beta primer mix, a second PCR ran for about 6 to 11 cycles. MiXCR, applied by TCRdb to the 5' RACE reads, yields one record per CDR3 protein. This table holds around 1.1 million distinct CDR3 sequences, about two fifths found once. Worth noting for this clonotype: Antigen specificity is unknown.

The material sequenced was blood. V is TRBV27 and J is TRBJ1-2, with D possibly matching TRBD1 (6 bases). This receptor was taken from a man aged 18 to 30 in good health. CDR3 sequence: CASSVSGGGIDGYTF. CDR3 DNA sequence: TGTGCCAGCAGTGTTTCCGGAGGGGGGATCGATGGCTACACCTTC.